This TCR beta chain stems from a study of OX40 agonist ivuxolimab in advanced cancers. At the level of the study: Patients were dosed with the agonistic anti-OX40 (CD134) antibody ivuxolimab.

Profiling relied on immunoSEQ multiplex PCR, and the TCRdb table lists in-frame clones only, not all of them. The sample records about 66,000 clones, about 90% being singletons. Researchers took blood at baseline, on cycle 4 day 1, and on cycle 7 day 1. This CDR3 has 15 amino acids. V was pared by 6 bases and J by 3 bases, with 9 bases of the junction left unmatched. The germline V gene has CDR1 MNHEY and CDR2 SMNVEV (reference sequence). The chain has TRBV27 and TRBJ2-7, with TRBD1 identical over 9 bases. This TCR was sampled from an adult with an advanced solid tumor such as melanoma, head and neck, liver or kidney cancer. The sample here was CD4+ or CD8+ T cells sorted from blood, taken in a trial of the OX40 agonist ivuxolimab. CDR3 nucleotide sequence: TGTGCCAGCAGCCGGAGCTACAGGGGGCACTACGAGCAGTACTTC. Translation: CASSRSYRGHYEQYF.